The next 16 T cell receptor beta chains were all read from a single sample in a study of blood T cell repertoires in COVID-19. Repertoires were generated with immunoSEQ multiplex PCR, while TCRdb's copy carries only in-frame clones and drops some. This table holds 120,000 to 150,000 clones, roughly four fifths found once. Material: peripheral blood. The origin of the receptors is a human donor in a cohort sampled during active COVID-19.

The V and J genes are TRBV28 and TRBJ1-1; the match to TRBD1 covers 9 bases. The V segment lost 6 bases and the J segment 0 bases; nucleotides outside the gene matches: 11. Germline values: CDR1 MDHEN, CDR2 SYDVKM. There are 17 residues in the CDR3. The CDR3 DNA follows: TGTGCCAGCAGGCCGGGACAGGGCTTTTTCATGAACACTGAAGCTTTCTTT. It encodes CASRPGQGFFMNTEAFF.

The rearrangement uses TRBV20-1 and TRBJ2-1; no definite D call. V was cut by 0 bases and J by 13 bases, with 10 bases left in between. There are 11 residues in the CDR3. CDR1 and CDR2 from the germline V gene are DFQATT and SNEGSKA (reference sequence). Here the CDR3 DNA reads TGCAGTGCTAGAGATTGGAGTTTTCAGTTCTTC. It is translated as CSARDWSFQFF.

This CDR3 reads CASQSWTGSETQYF. In DNA, the CDR3 is TGTGCCAGCCAGTCCTGGACAGGTTCGGAGACCCAGTACTTC. This chain connects TRBV21-1 to TRBJ2-5; the listed D gene, TRBD1, was not tested against the DNA. TRBV21-1 is given as a pseudogene. The CDR3 extends over 14 amino acids.

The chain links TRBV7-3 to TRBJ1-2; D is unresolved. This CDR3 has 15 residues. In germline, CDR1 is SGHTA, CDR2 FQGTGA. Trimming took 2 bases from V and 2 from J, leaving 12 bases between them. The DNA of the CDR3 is TGTGCCAGCAGCTTAGGTCCGGGAAACAACTATGGCTACACCTTC. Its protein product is CASSLGPGNNYGYTF.

CDR3 sequence (DNA): TGTGCCAGCAGCTTCTTACTTTCGTCGAGCACTGAAGCTTTCTTT. Translation: CASSFLLSSSTEAFF. J is TRBJ1-1 and V is TRBV5-6; D uncertain. The CDR3 is 15 amino acids. With 2 bases removed from V and 4 bases from J, the gap between germline ends came to 15 bases. Germline V gene data show CDR1 as SGHDT and CDR2 as YYEEEE. Full variable domain (rest looked up from reference TRBV5-6 and TRBJ1-1): DAGVTQSPTHLIKTRGQQVTLRCSPKSGHDTVSWYQQALGQGPQFIFQYYEEEERQRGNFPDRFSGHQFPNYSSELNVNALLLGDSALYLCASSFLLSSSTEAFFGQGTRLTVV.

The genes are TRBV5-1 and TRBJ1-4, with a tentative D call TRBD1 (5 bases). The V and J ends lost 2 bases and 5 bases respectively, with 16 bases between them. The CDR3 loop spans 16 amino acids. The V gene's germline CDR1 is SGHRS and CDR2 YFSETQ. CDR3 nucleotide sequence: TGCGCCAGCAGCTTAGAACCAGGGCGATTAAATGAAAAACTGTTTTTT. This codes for CASSLEPGRLNEKLFF.

This CDR3 reads CASSSRVAPRDTQYF. CDR3 DNA sequence: TGTGCCAGCAGTTCCAGAGTAGCGCCACGAGATACGCAGTATTTT. The chain links TRBV27 to TRBJ2-3; perhaps TRBD2 as D (5 bases). The V gene lost 4 bases and the J gene lost 5 bases, with 16 bases spanning the gap. Germline V CDR1 and CDR2: MNHEY, SMNVEV (reference sequence). The CDR3 runs 15 residues.

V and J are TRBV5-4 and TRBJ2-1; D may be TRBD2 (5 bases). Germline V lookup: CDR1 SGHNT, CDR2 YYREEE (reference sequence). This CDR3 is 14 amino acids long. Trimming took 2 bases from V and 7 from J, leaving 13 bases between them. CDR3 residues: CASSFAVATNEQFF. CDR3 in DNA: TGTGCCAGCAGCTTTGCGGTAGCGACTAATGAGCAGTTCTTC.

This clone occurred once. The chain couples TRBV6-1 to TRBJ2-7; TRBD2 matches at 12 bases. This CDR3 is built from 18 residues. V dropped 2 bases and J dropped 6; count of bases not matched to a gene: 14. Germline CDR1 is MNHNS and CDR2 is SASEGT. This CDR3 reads CASSENSWTSGKRGEQYF. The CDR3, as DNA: TGTGCCAGCAGTGAAAACTCCTGGACTAGCGGGAAAAGGGGCGAGCAGTACTTC.

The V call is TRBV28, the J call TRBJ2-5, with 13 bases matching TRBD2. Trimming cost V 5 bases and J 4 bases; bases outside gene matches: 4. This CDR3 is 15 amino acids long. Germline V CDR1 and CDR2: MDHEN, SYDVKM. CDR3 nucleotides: TGTGCCAGCAGTAAACTAGCGGGAGGGGTAGAGACCCAGTACTTC. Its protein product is CASSKLAGGVETQYF.

The CDR3 sequence is CASSPFSGGPGNEQFF. The DNA of the CDR3 is TGTGCCAGCAGCCCCTTTTCGGGAGGGCCGGGGAATGAGCAGTTCTTC. The chain recombines TRBV5-4 with TRBJ2-1; 8 bases agree with TRBD2. Losses at the gene ends were 4 bases for V and 7 bases for J; bases not matched to a gene: 13. CDR3 size: 16 residues. The V gene's germline CDR1 is SGHNT and CDR2 YYREEE (reference sequence).

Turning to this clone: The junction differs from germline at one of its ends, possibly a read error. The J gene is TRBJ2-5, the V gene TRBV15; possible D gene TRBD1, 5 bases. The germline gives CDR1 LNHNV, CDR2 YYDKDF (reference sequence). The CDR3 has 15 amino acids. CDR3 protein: CATSRDMGPQEAQYF. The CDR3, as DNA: TGTGCCACCAGCAGAGATATGGGGCCGCAAGAGGCCCAGTACTTC. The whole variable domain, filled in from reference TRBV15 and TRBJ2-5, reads DAMVIQNPRYQVTQFGKPVTLSCSQTLNHNVMYWYQQKSSQAPKLLFHYYDKDFNNEADTPDNFQSRRPNTSFCFLDIRSPGLGDTAMYLCATSRDMGPQEAQYFGPGTRLLVL.

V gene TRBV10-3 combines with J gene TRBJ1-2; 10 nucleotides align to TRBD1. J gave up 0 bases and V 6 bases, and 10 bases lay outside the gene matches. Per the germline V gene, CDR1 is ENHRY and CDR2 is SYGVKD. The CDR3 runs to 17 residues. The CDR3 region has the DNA TGTGCCATCAGCCTAGGGGGACAGGGGACAACTAACTATGGCTACACCTTC. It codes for CAISLGGQGTTNYGYTF.

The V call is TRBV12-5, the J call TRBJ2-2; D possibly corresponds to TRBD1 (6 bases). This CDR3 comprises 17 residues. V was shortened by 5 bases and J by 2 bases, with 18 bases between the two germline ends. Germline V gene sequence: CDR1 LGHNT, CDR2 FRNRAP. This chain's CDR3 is CASGKTSGTTNTGELFF. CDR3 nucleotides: TGTGCTAGTGGTAAGACTTCCGGGACAACTAACACCGGGGAGCTGTTTTTT.

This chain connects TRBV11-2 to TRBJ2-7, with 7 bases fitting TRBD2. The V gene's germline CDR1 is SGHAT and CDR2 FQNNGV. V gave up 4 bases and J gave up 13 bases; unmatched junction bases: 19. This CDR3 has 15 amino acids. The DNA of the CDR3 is TGTGCCAGCAGCTCGAGAAATAAGCGGGAAAGCGTCGATTACTTC. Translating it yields CASSSRNKRESVDYF.

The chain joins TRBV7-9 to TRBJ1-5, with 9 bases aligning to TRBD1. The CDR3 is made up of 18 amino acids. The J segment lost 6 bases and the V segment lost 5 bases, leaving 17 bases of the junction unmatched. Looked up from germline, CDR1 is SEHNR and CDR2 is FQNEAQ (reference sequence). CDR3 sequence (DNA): TGTGCCAGCAGCCGGAGCCGGGGACAGGGTGAGATGAGTCAGCCCCAGCATTTT. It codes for CASSRSRGQGEMSQPQHF.